This TCR beta chain was profiled in a study of beta chain features in type 1 diabetes (dated by TCRdb to the late 2010s). Regarding the research as a whole: No differences in mean age, gender distribution, total cell number or subset yield were found between patients and healthy donors. A total of about 110 million sorted cells were examined across all samples, and the number of cells per subset was strongly correlated with RNA yield. In the study, TCRB repertoires of sorted circulating CD4+ T cell subsets from recently diagnosed type 1 diabetes patients were compared with those of matched healthy donors. Regulatory and stem cell-like memory subsets were obtained from only 8 patients and roughly eight healthy donors, while naive and central memory subsets were obtained from all 30 or so donors.

Each donor gave one peripheral blood draw, averaging roughly 100 mL, which was collected into heparinised tubes. Naive, central memory, regulatory and stem cell-like memory CD4+ T cells were sorted on a BD FACSAria II using a panel including CD45RO, CCR7, CD25, CD127, CD95 and CD27. Every sorted population had a purity above 95%. Right away, PBMCs were isolated by Lymphoprep density gradient centrifugation and were stained directly, with no culture step. So that batch effects would be minimized, each experiment stained and sorted samples in pairs, pairing one healthy donor with one patient. All of the isolated RNA was reverse transcribed with the High Capacity cDNA Reverse Transcription Kit, so expressed TCRB transcripts were sequenced. Survey-depth immunoSEQ sequencing was performed on stem cell-like memory T cell samples, with an average of around 930,000 total reads per sample. After sorted cells were lysed in RLT buffer, RNA was extracted with DNase-treated RNeasy Micro or Mini kits, with the choice depending on cell number. Each cell subset was processed separately to prevent cross-contamination, with patient and healthy donor samples processed together. TCRB sequences were amplified from cDNA with the immunoSEQ multiplex PCR, producing 87-bp fragments spanning the CDR3 region. The amplicons were sequenced using the Illumina HiSeq platform. Per the original workflow: Synthetic template baselines were used to correct PCR bias computationally, reads within Hamming distance 2 were collapsed, and singletons that could not be merged were discarded. By aligning reads against IMGT, V, D and J genes, CDR3 length, and insertions or deletions at six rearrangement sites were assigned. Clonotype counts were normalized to sorted cell number within each subset before computing true diversity and Gini coefficients with the tcR R package. The overlap coefficient, calculated on TCRB nucleotide sequences, was used to quantify repertoire sharing. Here the immuneACCESS table is served through TCRdb, limited to in-frame sequences with V and J called. Missing clones are a known gap in these copies; in checked studies unresolved V genes cover under half, and the rest lacks a known reason. V and J calls plus clone size are reproduced from that table; the DNA served to infer D and trimming. The sample includes 110,000 or so clones, with 30% to 50% observed a single time. Approximately 0.065% of the sample lies in the top ten.

The germline V gene provides CDR1 SGHAT and CDR2 FQNNGV. Relative to germline, V is missing 5 bases and J is missing 2 bases, with 9 bases of the junction outside any gene match. The CDR3 measures 16 amino acids from cysteine to phenylalanine. Of the read, only the CDR3 DNA is kept; its 48 bases are in frame from base 1. The paper's findings and limits, for the study overall: The naive, central memory and regulatory TCRB repertoires appeared to resemble one another more closely among patients than among healthy donors. Fewer insertions and more nucleotide deletions at VDJ recombination sites were observed in patients with type 1 diabetes, implying thymic rearrangement abnormalities. HLA sub-analyses involved small numbers of individuals, so any influence of HLA type on TCRB rearrangement remained unresolved. Because cDNA was sequenced instead of genomic DNA, activated cells with high expression could be over-represented, although the groups did not differ in activation or CD3 levels. PCR might favor shorter templates, but patient and control samples were amplified and corrected together, so any skew would affect both groups equally. In all four CD4+ subsets, TCRB CDR3 length was moderately but significantly shorter in type 1 diabetes patients.

In regard to this clone: The antigen it binds to is not known. Base qualities are not provided; no much larger clone lies one nucleotide away.

The chain couples TRBV11-2 to TRBJ2-3; a stretch of 8 junction bases matches TRBD2. Sequenced input: stem cell memory CD4+ T cells from blood. Read against the paper, the sample's cell subset or site label means: stem cell-like memory CD4+ T cells. The origin of this receptor is a young woman in good health. CDR3 protein: CASSPRGSGITDTQYF. The bases read TGTGCCAGCAGCCCCCGTGGTAGCGGGATCACAGATACGCAGTATTTT.